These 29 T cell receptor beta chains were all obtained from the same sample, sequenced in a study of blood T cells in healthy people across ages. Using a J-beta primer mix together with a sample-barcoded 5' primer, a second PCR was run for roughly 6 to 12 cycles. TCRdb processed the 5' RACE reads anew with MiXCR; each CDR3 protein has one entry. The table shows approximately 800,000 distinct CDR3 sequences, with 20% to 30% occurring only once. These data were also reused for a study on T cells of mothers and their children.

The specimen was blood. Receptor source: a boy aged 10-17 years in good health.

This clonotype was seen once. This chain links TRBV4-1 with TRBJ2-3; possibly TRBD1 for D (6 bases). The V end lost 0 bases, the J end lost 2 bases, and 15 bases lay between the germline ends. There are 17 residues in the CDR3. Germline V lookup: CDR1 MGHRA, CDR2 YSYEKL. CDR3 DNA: TGCGCCAGCAGCCAAGAGATCGTCCAGGGGACCACAGATACGCAGTATTTT. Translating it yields CASSQEIVQGTTDTQYF.

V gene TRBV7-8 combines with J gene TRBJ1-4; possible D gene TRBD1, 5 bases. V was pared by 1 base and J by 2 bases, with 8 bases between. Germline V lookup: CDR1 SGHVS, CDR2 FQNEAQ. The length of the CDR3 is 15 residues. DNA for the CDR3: TGTGCCAGCAGCTTAGGCGCAGGGACTAATGAAAAACTGTTTTTT. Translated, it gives CASSLGAGTNEKLFF.

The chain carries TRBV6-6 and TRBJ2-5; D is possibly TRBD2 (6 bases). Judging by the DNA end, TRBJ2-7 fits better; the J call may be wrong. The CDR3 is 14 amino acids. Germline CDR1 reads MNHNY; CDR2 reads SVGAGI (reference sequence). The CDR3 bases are TGTGCCAGCAGTTACGGGACTCCAGGATCCGAGCAGTACTTC. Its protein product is CASSYGTPGSEQYF.

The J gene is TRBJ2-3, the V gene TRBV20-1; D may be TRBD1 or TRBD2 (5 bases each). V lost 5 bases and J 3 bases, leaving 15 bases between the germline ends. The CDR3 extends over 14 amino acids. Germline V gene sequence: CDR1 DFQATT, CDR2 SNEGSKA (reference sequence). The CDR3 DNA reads TGCAGTGCTGCACCGGGACCCCCGACAGATACGCAGTATTTT. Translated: CSAAPGPPTDTQYF.

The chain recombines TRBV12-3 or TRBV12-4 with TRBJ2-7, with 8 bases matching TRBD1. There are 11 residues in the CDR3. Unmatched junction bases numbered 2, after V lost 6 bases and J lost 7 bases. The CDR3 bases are TGTGCCAGCAGCTGGACAGGGGAGCAGTACTTC. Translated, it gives CASSWTGEQYF.

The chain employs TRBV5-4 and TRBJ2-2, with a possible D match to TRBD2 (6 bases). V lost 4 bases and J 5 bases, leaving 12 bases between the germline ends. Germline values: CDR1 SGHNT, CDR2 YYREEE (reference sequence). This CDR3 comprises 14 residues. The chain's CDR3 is CASSPLEGTGELFF. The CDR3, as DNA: TGTGCCAGCAGCCCATTGGAGGGGACCGGGGAGCTGTTTTTT.

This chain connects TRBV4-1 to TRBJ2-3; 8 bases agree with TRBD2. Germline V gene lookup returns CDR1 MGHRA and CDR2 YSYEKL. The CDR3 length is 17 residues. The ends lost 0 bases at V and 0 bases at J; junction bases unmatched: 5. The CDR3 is CASSQEGAGASTDTQYF. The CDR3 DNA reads TGCGCCAGCAGCCAAGAGGGAGCGGGGGCGAGCACAGATACGCAGTATTTT.

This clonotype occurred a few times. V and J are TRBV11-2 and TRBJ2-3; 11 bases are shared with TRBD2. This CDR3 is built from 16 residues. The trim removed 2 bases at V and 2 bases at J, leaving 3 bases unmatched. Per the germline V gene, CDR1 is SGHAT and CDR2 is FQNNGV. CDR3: CASSLTSGGLTDTQYF. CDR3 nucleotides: TGTGCCAGCAGCTTAACTAGCGGGGGACTCACAGATACGCAGTATTTT.

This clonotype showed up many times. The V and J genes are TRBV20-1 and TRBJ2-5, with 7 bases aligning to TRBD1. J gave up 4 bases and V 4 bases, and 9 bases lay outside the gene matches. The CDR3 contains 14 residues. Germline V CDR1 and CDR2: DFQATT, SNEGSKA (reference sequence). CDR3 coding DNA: TGCAGTGCTATCAGACAGGGCCGTGGAGAGACCCAGTACTTC. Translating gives CSAIRQGRGETQYF.

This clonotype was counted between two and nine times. DNA of the CDR3: TGTGCCAGCAGTTTAAGTTGGCAGGGTAATGAAAAACTGTTTTTT. Encoded protein: CASSLSWQGNEKLFF. The chain uses TRBV12-3 or TRBV12-4 and TRBJ1-4; a weak D match, TRBD1 (5 bases). The CDR3 contains 15 residues. The V end was cut by 2 bases, the J end by 4 bases, with 11 bases between.

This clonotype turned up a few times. The CDR3 sequence: CAWSVRWHWAWTQYF. In DNA form, the CDR3 reads TGTGCCTGGAGTGTACGGTGGCACTGGGCGTGGACCCAGTACTTC. The chain uses TRBV30 and TRBJ2-5; D gene ambiguous. The CDR3 sequence is 15 residues long. Trimming removed 0 bases from V and 7 bases from J, with 18 bases in between. Germline V gene lookup returns CDR1 GTSNPN and CDR2 SVGIG (reference sequence).

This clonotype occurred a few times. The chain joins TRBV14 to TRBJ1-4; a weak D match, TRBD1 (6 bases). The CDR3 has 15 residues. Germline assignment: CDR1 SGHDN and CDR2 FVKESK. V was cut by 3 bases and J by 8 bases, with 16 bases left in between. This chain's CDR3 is CASSQNQGSREKLFF. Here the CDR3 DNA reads TGTGCCAGCAGCCAGAACCAGGGGTCAAGGGAAAAACTGTTTTTT.

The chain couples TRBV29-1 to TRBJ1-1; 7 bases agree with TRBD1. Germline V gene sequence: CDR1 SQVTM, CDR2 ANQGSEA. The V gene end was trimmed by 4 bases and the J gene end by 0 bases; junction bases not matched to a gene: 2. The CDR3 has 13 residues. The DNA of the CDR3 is TGCAGCGTTGGGGGGACAGTGAACACTGAAGCTTTCTTT. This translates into CSVGGTVNTEAFF.

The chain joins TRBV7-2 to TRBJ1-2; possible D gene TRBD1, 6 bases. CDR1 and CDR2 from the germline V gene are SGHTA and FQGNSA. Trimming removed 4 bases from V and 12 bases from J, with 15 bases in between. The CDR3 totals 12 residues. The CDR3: CASSSRTVGHTF. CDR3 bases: TGTGCCAGCAGCTCCAGGACAGTGGGGCACACCTTC. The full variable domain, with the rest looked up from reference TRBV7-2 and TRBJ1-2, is GAGVSQSPSNKVTEKGKDVELRCDPISGHTALYWYRQSLGQGLEFLIYFQGNSAPDKSGLPSDRFSAERTGGSVSTLTIQRTQQEDSAVYLCASSSRTVGHTFGSGTRLTVV.

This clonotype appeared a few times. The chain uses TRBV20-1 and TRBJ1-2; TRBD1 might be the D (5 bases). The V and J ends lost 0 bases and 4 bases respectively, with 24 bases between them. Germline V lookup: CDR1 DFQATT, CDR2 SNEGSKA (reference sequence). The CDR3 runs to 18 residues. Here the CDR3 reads CSARDWSGLGRSLYGYTF. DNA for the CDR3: TGCAGTGCTAGAGATTGGTCAGGGCTAGGACGCTCCCTCTATGGCTACACCTTC.

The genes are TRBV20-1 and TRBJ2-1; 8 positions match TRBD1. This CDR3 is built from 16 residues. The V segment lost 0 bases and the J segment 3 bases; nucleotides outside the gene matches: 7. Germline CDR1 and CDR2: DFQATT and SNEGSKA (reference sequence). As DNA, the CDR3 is TGCAGTGCTAGAGATTCGGCGGACAGGGACTACAATGAGCAGTTCTTC. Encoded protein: CSARDSADRDYNEQFF.

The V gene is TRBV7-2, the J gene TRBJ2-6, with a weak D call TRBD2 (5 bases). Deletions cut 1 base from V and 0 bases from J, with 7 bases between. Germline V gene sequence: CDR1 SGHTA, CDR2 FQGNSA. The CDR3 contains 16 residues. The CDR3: CASSLGGISGANVLTF. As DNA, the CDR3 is TGTGCCAGCAGCTTAGGAGGGATCTCTGGGGCCAACGTCCTGACTTTC.

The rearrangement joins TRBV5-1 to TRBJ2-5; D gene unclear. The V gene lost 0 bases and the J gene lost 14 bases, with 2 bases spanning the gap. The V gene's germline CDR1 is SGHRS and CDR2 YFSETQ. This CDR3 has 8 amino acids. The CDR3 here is CASSLVYF. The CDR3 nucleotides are TGCGCCAGCAGCTTGGTTTACTTC.

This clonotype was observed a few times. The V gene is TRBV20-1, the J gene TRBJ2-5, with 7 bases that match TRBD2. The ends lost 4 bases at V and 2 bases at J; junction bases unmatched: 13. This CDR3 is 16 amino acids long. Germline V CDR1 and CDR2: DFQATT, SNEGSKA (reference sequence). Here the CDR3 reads CSAKQNWREKQETQYF. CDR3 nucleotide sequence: TGCAGTGCTAAACAAAACTGGCGGGAGAAACAAGAGACCCAGTACTTC.

The CDR3 DNA is TGCAGTGCTAGAATAGCCGGGGGCCACACCGGGGAGCTGTTTTTT. Translation gives CSARIAGGHTGELFF. V is TRBV20-1 and J is TRBJ2-2, with D perhaps assigned TRBD1 or TRBD2 (6 bases each). Trimming removed 2 bases from V and 3 bases from J, with 13 bases in between. The CDR3 spans 15 residues. Germline-derived CDR1 and CDR2 are DFQATT and SNEGSKA (reference sequence).

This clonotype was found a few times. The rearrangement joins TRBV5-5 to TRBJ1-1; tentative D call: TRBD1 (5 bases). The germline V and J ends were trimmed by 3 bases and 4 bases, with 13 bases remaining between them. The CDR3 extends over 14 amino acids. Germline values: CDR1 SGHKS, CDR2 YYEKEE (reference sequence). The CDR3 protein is CASSSRETVTEAFF. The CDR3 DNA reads TGTGCCAGCAGCTCCAGGGAAACAGTCACTGAAGCTTTCTTT.

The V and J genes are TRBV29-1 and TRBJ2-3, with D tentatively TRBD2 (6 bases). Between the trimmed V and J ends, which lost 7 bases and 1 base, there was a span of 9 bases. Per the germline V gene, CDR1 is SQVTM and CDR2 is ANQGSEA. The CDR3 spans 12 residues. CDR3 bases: TGCAGCGGTAGCGGACGCACAGATACGCAGTATTTT. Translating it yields CSGSGRTDTQYF.

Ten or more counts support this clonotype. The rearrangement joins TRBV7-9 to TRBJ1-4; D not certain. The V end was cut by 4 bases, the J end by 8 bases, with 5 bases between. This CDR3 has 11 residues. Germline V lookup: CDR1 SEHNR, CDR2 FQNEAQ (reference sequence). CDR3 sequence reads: CASSYREKLFF. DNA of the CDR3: TGTGCCAGCAGCTATCGAGAAAAACTGTTTTTT.

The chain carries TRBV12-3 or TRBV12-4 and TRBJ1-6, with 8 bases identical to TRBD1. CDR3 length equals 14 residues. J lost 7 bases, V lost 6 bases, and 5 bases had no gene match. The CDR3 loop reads CASRPGGWNSPLHF. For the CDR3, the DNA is TGTGCCAGCAGACCAGGGGGCTGGAATTCACCCCTCCACTTT.

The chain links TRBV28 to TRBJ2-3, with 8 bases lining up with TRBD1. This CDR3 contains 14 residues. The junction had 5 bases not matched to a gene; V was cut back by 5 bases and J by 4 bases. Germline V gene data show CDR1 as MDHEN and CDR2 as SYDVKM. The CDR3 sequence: CASSPSQGADTQYF. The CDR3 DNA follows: TGTGCCAGCAGTCCCTCACAGGGGGCAGATACGCAGTATTTT.

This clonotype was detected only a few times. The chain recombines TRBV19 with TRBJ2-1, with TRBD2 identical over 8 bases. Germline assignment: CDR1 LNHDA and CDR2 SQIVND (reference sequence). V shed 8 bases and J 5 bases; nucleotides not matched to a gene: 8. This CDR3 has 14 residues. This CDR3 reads CASGVTGGDNEQFF. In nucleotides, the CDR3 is TGTGCCAGTGGGGTGACCGGGGGGGACAATGAGCAGTTCTTC.

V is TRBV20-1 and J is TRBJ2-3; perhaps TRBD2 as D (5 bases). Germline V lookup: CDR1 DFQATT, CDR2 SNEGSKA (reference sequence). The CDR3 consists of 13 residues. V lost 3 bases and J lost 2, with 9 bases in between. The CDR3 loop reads CSARDSYTDTQYF. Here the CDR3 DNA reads TGCAGTGCTAGGGACTCCTACACAGATACGCAGTATTTT.

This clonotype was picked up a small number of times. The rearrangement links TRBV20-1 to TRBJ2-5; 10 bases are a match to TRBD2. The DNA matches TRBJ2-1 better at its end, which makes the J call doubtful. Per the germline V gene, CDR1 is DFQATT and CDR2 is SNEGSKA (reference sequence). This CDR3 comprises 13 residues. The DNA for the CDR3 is TGCAGTGCTGGCCCCGGACTAGCGGCTTCGCAGTTCTTC. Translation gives CSAGPGLAASQFF.

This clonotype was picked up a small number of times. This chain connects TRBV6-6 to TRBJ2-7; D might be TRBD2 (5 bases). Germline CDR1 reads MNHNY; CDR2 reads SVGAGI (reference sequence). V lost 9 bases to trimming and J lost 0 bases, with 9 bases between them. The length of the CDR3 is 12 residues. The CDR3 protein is CASGLTSYEQYF. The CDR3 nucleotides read TGTGCCAGTGGACTGACCTCCTACGAGCAGTACTTC.